The source of this TCR beta chain is a study of shared clonotypes between healthy human individuals (TCRdb year 2020). For context, the study as a whole: Three men and two women, aged 18 to 49 years, made up the cohort. Per donor, three plates each were used for CD4 naive and CD4 memory, two for CD8 naive, and one for CD8 memory. To estimate repertoire size and how much clonotype sharing occurs between individuals, the study deeply sequenced the blood TCR repertoires of 5 or 6 healthy adults. Different laboratories and diverse techniques were used to prepare libraries and sequence TCR repertoires, to increase sequencing depth and limit assay-specific biases. Each donor's leukapheresis produced roughly between about 0.8 and 8.9 billion PBMCs.

Study-wide conclusions, independent of this receptor: Sampling was restricted to blood, and TCR repertoires in tissues likely differ from the TCR repertoires found in blood. Based on pairwise subsampling, the degree of clonotype sharing among donors was expected to be affected by sequencing depth. The small number of donors limited the genetic and exposure-history diversity represented. Incomplete sequencing was indicated by rarefaction of sorted-subset datasets, despite the large sequencing depth. Compared with non-shared clonotypes, the clonotypes found in all four sorted-subset donors had higher generation probabilities. Sharing across a few donors was observed for 5% to 6.5% of naive CD4, over 3% of naive CD8, about 2.3% of memory CD4, and about 0.38% of memory CD8 clonotypes. Naive subsets generally had larger estimated clonotype richness than memory subsets.

Based on the germline V gene, the CDR1 and CDR2 sequences are SQVTM and ANQGSEA. The CDR3 starts with the cysteine, ends with the phenylalanine, and has 16 residues. Only the CDR3 DNA stays, 48 bases, in frame from base 1. The germline V and J ends show losses of 1 base and 5 bases respectively, and no gene match explains 9 bases of the junction. About this clone itself: Which antigen it targets is not known. No much larger clonotype is one base removed from it; base qualities were not supplied.

Using the deep immunoSEQ assay, TCR CDR3 regions were amplified from genomic DNA by multiplex PCR. Extracted genomic DNA from each cell subset was distributed evenly across all wells of several immunoSEQ 96-well plates, and each plate was treated as a replicate. Each replicate PCR for sorted subsets received about 0.2 ug genomic DNA, equal to about 30,000 T cell genomes. Purified libraries were measured with a Qubit 3.0 fluorometer, size-checked on a Bioanalyzer 2100, and measured again with the KAPA Library Quantification kit. Every immunoSEQ 96-well plate was sequenced on a separate single-read 150-cycle Illumina NextSeq 550 flow cell. From the authors' description of their analysis: Because the immunoSEQ output held only junctional sequences and lacked quality scores, the filtering could not match the filtering applied to full-length reads. To assign V/J genes and CDR3, sequences were annotated against IMGT germline references using PyIR, a Python wrapper for IgBLAST v1.9. Reads were filtered out if the reads had weak V/J assignments (E-value above 1e-6), no CDR3, stop codons, out-of-frame junctions, or ambiguous translated residues. A V3J clonotype was defined by an identical inferred V gene, J gene, and CDR3 amino acid sequence. To compute the percentage overlap between repertoires, the number of shared unique clonotypes was divided by the size of the smaller repertoire. Repertoire richness was assessed with RTK rarefaction, the Chao1 estimator, and Recon v2.1 estimates of unobserved clonotypes. OLGA was used to compute generation probabilities for all TCRbeta clonotypes that the gDNA method yielded from four donors. Not all clones reach the TCRdb copy of this immuneACCESS table, which keeps in-frame sequences only. Checked studies attribute under half of the gap to unresolved V genes and leave the rest unexplained. V and J calls and clone size are as listed in that table; D and trimming were resolved from the DNA. Across this sample there are roughly 810,000 clones, with roughly 96% seen only once. The top ten constitute less than 0.25% of the sample.

CD8 naive samples were obtained by positive selection for CCR7 among CD45RO-negative cells, yielding a CD45RA+CCR7+ population from which TemRA cells were excluded. Healthy HIV-negative adults with no recently reported acute infections or vaccinations were included as donors. Every donor was a Caucasian adult living in Nashville, Tennessee, USA. Blood was obtained by leukapheresis, after which PBMCs were separated by Ficoll-Histopaque density gradient centrifugation and cryopreserved in liquid nitrogen vapor phase. Analytical flow cytometry was used to check the purity and quantity of each magnetically sorted T cell population. Genomic DNA was isolated from every sorted fraction and measured by UV absorbance on a Nanodrop 2000c.

The sequence came from a man aged 30 to 39 in good health. Sequences were obtained from naive CD8+ T cells sorted from blood. The intended sense of this specimen's cell subset or site label: CD45RA+CCR7+. The chain is encoded by TRBV29-1 joined to TRBJ2-7, and TRBD1 matches 12 of the central bases. The DNA sequence follows: TGCAGCGTTGAAGGTGATGGGACAGGGGGCGCAGACGAGCAGTACTTC. It translates to CSVEGDGTGGADEQYF.